Given below is one TCR beta chain in context. Sample time point: blood 4 weeks post-SBRT, at nephrectomy. As to treatment: 15 Gy SBRT to primary tumor, nephrectomy 4 weeks later. The data stem from a study of radiation and T cells in renal cell carcinoma. Produced via immunoSEQ multiplex PCR; TCRdb's table is partial and in-frame only. The table records some 43,000 clones, roughly four fifths of them present only once. Germline loops: CDR1 MGHDK, CDR2 SYGVNS. The CDR3 runs to 16 residues. V gave up 3 bases and J gave up 3 bases; unmatched junction bases: 6. The clonotype comes from a woman between 65 and 79 years old with renal cell carcinoma. Sequences were derived from blood, sampled from a patient whose treatment included radiotherapy and nephrectomy. The chain combines TRBV25-1 with TRBJ1-2; TRBD1 aligns across 11 bases. This CDR3 is CASSDPRTGGHYGYTF. The CDR3 DNA follows: TGTGCCAGCAGTGACCCCCGGACAGGGGGCCACTATGGCTACACCTTC.